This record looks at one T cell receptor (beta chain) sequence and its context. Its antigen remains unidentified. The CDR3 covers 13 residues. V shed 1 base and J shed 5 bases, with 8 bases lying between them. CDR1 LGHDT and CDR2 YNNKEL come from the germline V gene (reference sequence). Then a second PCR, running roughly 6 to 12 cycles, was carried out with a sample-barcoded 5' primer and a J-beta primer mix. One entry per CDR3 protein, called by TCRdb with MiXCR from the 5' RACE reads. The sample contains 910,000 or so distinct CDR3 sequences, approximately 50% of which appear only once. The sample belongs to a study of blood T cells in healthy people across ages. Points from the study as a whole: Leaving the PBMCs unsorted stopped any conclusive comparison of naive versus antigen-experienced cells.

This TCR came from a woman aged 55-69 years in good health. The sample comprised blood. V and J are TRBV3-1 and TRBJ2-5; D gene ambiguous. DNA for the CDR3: TGTGCCAGCAGCCAAGTTCGGTTTGAGACCCAGTACTTC. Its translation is CASSQVRFETQYF.